The TCR beta chain under discussion was sequenced for a study of T-cell memory formation after mild COVID-19. Points from the study as a whole: Some SARS-CoV-2-responding clones were already detected in memory before infection. Nothing showed for sure that second-wave clones peaking on day 37 were SARS-CoV-2 specific. Largely, contracting CD4+ clones fell within CM and EM, and contracting CD8+ clones within EMRA.

This CDR3 is built from 13 residues. The germline V gene has CDR1 ENHRY and CDR2 SYGVKD. The V end lost 2 bases, the J end lost 4 bases, and 7 bases lay between the germline ends. One entry per CDR3 protein, called by TCRdb with MiXCR from the 5' RACE reads. This table has 250,000 or so distinct CDR3 sequences, about a sixth appearing once. This clonotype was picked up a small number of times. Its antigen is unidentified. Sample: PBMCs or a T cell subset sorted from them (not recorded which). The chain uses TRBV10-3 and TRBJ2-3; D is possibly TRBD1 (5 bases). The sequence was collected from a man younger than 30 who had mild COVID-19 (a few samples of this study predate the infection). Cell type and time point are not known. CDR3 nucleotides: TGTGCCATCAGTGAGACAGGTCCAGATACGCAGTATTTT. Translation: CAISETGPDTQYF.